This T cell receptor (beta chain) emerged from a study of T cell changes during pregnancy in multiple sclerosis. The CDR3 has 13 amino acids. V was clipped by 6 bases and J by 7 bases; unmatched bases: 5. Germline V gene lookup returns CDR1 MNHEY and CDR2 SVGAGI. Using immunoSEQ multiplex PCR, the repertoire was profiled, and TCRdb retains in-frame clones only, with some absent. This table holds under 50,000 clones, roughly 90% found once. The sample in question was CD8+ T cells from peripheral blood mononuclear cells, obtained in the first trimester of pregnancy. The clonotype was recovered from a female donor with multiple sclerosis, enrolled in a pregnancy study. The chain links TRBV6-5 to TRBJ1-5; 8 bases are a match to TRBD1. In nucleotides, the CDR3 is TGTGCCAGCAGAGCAGGGGGCGGACAGCCCCAGCATTTT. The encoded protein is CASRAGGGQPQHF.